This T cell receptor beta chain was captured in a study of beta chain features in type 1 diabetes. On the study more broadly: Researchers looked at roughly 110 million sorted cells across all samples. Points from the study as a whole: There was no resolution here of whether HLA type influences TCRB rearrangement. For patients, the naive, central memory and Treg TCRB repertoires appeared more alike than for healthy donors. The study found fewer insertions and more deletions at VDJ junctions in type 1 diabetes patients.

The germline V gene has CDR1 SNHLY and CDR2 FYNNEI. The CDR3 is made up of 12 amino acids. Trimming left V 4 bases short and J 6 bases short, with 7 bases between. What was sequenced were expressed TCRB transcripts, since all of the isolated RNA had been reverse transcribed. Here immunoSEQ multiplex PCR was the method, and the copy in TCRdb shows in-frame clones only, minus some. The repertoire includes 450,000 to 600,000 clones, about 29% of them detected once, and around 0.065% sits in the top ten. This clone was observed a few times. No antigen is known for it. This receptor was taken from a man aged 18 to 30 in good health. Sequenced sample: naive CD4+ T cells from blood. This rearrangement joins TRBV2 to TRBJ2-1; no clear D gene. The CDR3: CASSGRTNEQFF. The DNA of the CDR3 is TGTGCCAGCAGTGGCCGGACCAATGAGCAGTTCTTC.